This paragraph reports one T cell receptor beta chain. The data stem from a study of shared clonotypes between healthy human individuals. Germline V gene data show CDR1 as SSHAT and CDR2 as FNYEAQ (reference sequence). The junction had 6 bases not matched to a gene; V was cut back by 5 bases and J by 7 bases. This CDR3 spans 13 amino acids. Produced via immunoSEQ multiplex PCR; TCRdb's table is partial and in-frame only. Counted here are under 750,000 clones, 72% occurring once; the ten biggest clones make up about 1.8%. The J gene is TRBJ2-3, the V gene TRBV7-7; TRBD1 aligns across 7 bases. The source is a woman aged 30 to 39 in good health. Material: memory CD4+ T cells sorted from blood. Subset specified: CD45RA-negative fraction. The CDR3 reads CASSEGTDNTQYF. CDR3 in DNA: TGTGCCAGCAGCGAAGGGACAGATAATACGCAGTATTTT.